These 23 T cell receptor beta chains came from one sample sequenced in a study of T cell repertoires in cytomegalovirus infection. TCRdb reanalysed the reads using MiXCR and keeps one entry per CDR3 protein. The data hold about 140,000 distinct CDR3 sequences, with approximately 5.9% observed a single time. The sequenced sample consisted of PBMCs. The receptors originated from a human donor in good health (CMV status not recorded). Some clones in this sample may be carry-over from other donors' samples.

The sample holds a few counts of this clonotype. The chain combines TRBV29-1 with TRBJ1-1; 7 nucleotides line up with TRBD1. The germline gives CDR1 SQVTM, CDR2 ANQGSEA. This CDR3 contains 13 residues. The V and J ends lost 8 bases and 4 bases, in that order; junction bases with no gene match: 10. CDR3 bases: TGCAGCCAACAACAGGGGTTGGGCACTGAAGCTTTCTTT. Translation gives CSQQQGLGTEAFF.

This clonotype was seen at least ten times. The V and J genes are TRBV28 and TRBJ1-3; D is ambiguous. From germline, CDR1 is MDHEN and CDR2 SYDVKM. The CDR3 covers 11 residues. The germline V and J ends were trimmed by 5 bases and 5 bases, with 4 bases remaining between them. CDR3 protein: CASSGRNTIYF. CDR3 bases: TGTGCCAGCAGTGGAAGAAACACCATATATTTT.

This clonotype was counted ten times or more. This chain links TRBV6-1 with TRBJ2-7, with TRBD1 matching 7 bases. CDR1 and CDR2 from the germline V gene are MNHNS and SASEGT. Trimming removed 5 bases from V and 1 base from J; junction bases left unmatched: 8. The CDR3 length is 15 residues. In nucleotides, the CDR3 is TGTGCCAGCAGTATTGGACAGGCTAGGTCCTACGAGCAGTACTTC. This gives the protein CASSIGQARSYEQYF.

This clonotype was seen just once. A much larger clone lies one base from this, so it may be a read error. The chain combines TRBV29-1 with TRBJ1-1; 7 nucleotides agree with TRBD1. There are 12 residues in the CDR3. With V trimmed by 4 bases and J by 8 bases, 7 bases remained unmatched. Germline V gives CDR1 SQVTM, CDR2 ANQGSEA. The CDR3 bases are TGCAGCGTTGCTCCCAGGGGGGGGGAAGCTTTCTTT. Its translation: CSVAPRGGEAFF.

The sample holds many counts of this clonotype. The chain combines TRBV28 with TRBJ1-5, with 7 positions matching TRBD1. Germline V gene data show CDR1 as MDHEN and CDR2 as SYDVKM. V trimming: 5 bases; J trimming: 3 bases; junction bases outside the gene matches: 10. CDR3 length: 16 residues. The CDR3 sequence is CASSPLRQGNNQPQHF. CDR3 coding DNA: TGTGCCAGCAGTCCCCTCAGACAGGGAAACAATCAGCCCCAGCATTTT.

This clonotype was seen ten or more times. The chain is built from TRBV6-1 and TRBJ1-1; no firm D call. CDR3 size: 13 residues. The V end lost 11 bases, the J end lost 1 base, and 14 bases lay between the germline ends. The V gene's germline CDR1 is MNHNS and CDR2 SASEGT. The CDR3: CALRGQKNTEAFF. In nucleotides, the CDR3 is TGTGCCCTTCGAGGGCAGAAGAACACTGAAGCTTTCTTT.

V usage is TRBV20-1 and J usage is TRBJ1-5; no reliable D call. The CDR3 is 15 residues long. Germline values: CDR1 DFQATT, CDR2 SNEGSKA (reference sequence). The germline V and J ends were trimmed by 0 bases and 3 bases, with 12 bases remaining between them. The CDR3 here is CSARDASKPNQPQHF. The CDR3 DNA reads as TGCAGTGCTAGAGATGCTTCCAAGCCCAATCAGCCCCAGCATTTT.

As to this clonotype: A much larger clone lies a single base off, so this may be a read error. This rearrangement joins TRBV20-1 to TRBJ1-3; D is possibly TRBD1 (5 bases). Looked up from germline, CDR1 is DFQATT and CDR2 is SNEGSKA (reference sequence). The V end lost 7 bases, the J end lost 0 bases, and 16 bases lay between the germline ends. The CDR3 contains 15 residues. The CDR3 coding sequence is TGCAGTGGTATCCCCCGGGGGGGCTCTGGAAACACCATATATTTT. Translation: CSGIPRGGSGNTIYF.

In its sample, this clonotype was seen many times. The chain employs TRBV4-3 and TRBJ1-1, with unresolved D. V gave up 4 bases and J gave up 2 bases, with 14 bases separating them. The CDR3 covers 15 residues. From germline, CDR1 is LGHNA and CDR2 YSLEER. As DNA, the CDR3 is TGCGCCAGCAGCCTGAATGCCAGGACCAACACTGAAGCTTTCTTT. Encoded protein: CASSLNARTNTEAFF.

This clonotype was counted many times. The chain carries TRBV28 and TRBJ2-7, with TRBD1 identical over 10 bases. The germline V gene has CDR1 MDHEN and CDR2 SYDVKM. V lost 6 bases to trimming and J lost 9 bases; unmatched junction nucleotides: 14. CDR3 size: 15 residues. The CDR3 loop is CASSRRTGGPVGQYF. The CDR3 DNA sequence: TGTGCCAGCAGCCGCCGGACAGGGGGGCCGGTCGGGCAGTACTTC. Together with reference TRBV28 and TRBJ2-7, the CDR3 gives the full variable domain: DVKVTQSSRYLVKRTGEKVFLECVQDMDHENMFWYRQDPGLGLRLIYFSYDVKMKEKGDIPEGYSVSREKKERFSLILESASTNQTSMYLCASSRRTGGPVGQYFGPGTRLTVT.

This clonotype was observed a handful of times. The V gene is TRBV11-2, the J gene TRBJ2-3; TRBD2 is a possible D gene (6 bases). Per germline, CDR1 SGHAT and CDR2 FQNNGV. V was pared by 1 base and J by 2 bases, with 19 bases between. This CDR3 region has 18 residues. CDR3 residues: CASSLGRFSGQYTDTQYF. CDR3 nucleotides: TGTGCCAGCAGCTTAGGGCGTTTCAGCGGGCAATACACAGATACGCAGTATTTT.

This clonotype was detected ten times or more. The V gene is TRBV24-1, the J gene TRBJ2-3; 10 bases agree with TRBD2. J gave up 4 bases and V 1 base, and 4 bases lay outside the gene matches. This CDR3 is 16 amino acids long. Per germline, CDR1 KGHDR and CDR2 SFDVKD. DNA for the CDR3: TGTGCCACCAGTGATTTCGTAGCGGGGGGCCCAGATACGCAGTATTTT. As protein: CATSDFVAGGPDTQYF.

V gene TRBV19 combines with J gene TRBJ1-4; no clear D. The CDR3 loop spans 15 amino acids. V dropped 3 bases and J dropped 5 bases, with 13 bases sitting between them. Germline CDR1 reads LNHDA; CDR2 reads SQIVND (reference sequence). The CDR3 region is CASSIIGIGNEKLFF. The DNA of the CDR3 is TGTGCCAGTAGTATCATCGGAATTGGGAATGAAAAACTGTTTTTT.

The chain employs TRBV7-6 and TRBJ2-5; D not resolved. Deletions cut 1 base from V and 1 base from J, with 10 bases between. The germline V gene has CDR1 SGHVS and CDR2 FNYEAQ. This CDR3 comprises 15 residues. The CDR3 sequence: CASSLDASAQETQYF. Here the CDR3 DNA reads TGTGCCAGCAGCTTAGATGCATCCGCCCAAGAGACCCAGTACTTC.

The table lists this clonotype with many counts. The V call is TRBV14, the J call TRBJ1-1; 8 nucleotides match TRBD1. V lost 2 bases and J lost 7; bases outside the gene matches: 6. The CDR3 covers 14 residues. In germline, CDR1 is SGHDN, CDR2 FVKESK. The CDR3 region has the DNA TGTGCCAGCAGCCAACTGGACAGGGTCGGTGAAGCTTTCTTT. Translation: CASSQLDRVGEAFF.

This clonotype was found many times. The V and J genes are TRBV7-6 and TRBJ2-2; no clear D. CDR1 and CDR2 (germline): SGHVS, FNYEAQ. The V end lost 1 base, the J end lost 1 base, and 4 bases lay between the germline ends. CDR3 length: 14 amino acids. The CDR3 bases are TGTGCCAGCAGCTTAGGGAAGAACACCGGGGAGCTGTTTTTT. It codes for CASSLGKNTGELFF.

The sample holds many counts of this clonotype. The chain recombines TRBV7-2 with TRBJ1-3; no clear D. CDR3 length: 17 amino acids. Between the trimmed V and J ends, which lost 3 bases and 4 bases, there was a span of 19 bases. Germline CDR1 SGHTA, CDR2 FQGNSA. This chain's CDR3 is CASSLSVNPAYGNTIYF. In nucleotides, the CDR3 is TGTGCCAGCAGCTTGTCCGTGAATCCAGCTTACGGAAACACCATATATTTT. Drawing the rest from reference TRBV7-2 and TRBJ1-3, the complete variable domain is GAGVSQSPSNKVTEKGKDVELRCDPISGHTALYWYRQSLGQGLEFLIYFQGNSAPDKSGLPSDRFSAERTGGSVSTLTIQRTQQEDSAVYLCASSLSVNPAYGNTIYFGEGSWLTVV.

This clonotype was observed at least ten times. The chain carries TRBV7-2 and TRBJ2-1; 13 positions match TRBD2. CDR3 length: 15 amino acids. Germline V gene data show CDR1 as SGHTA and CDR2 as FQGNSA. The V and J ends lost 5 bases and 9 bases, in that order; junction bases with no gene match: 7. As DNA, the CDR3 is TGTGCCAGCAGCCCCTCACGACTAGCGGGGGGTGAGCAGTTCTTC. Protein sequence: CASSPSRLAGGEQFF.

This clonotype was picked up many times. The chain couples TRBV7-2 to TRBJ2-3, with 7 bases matching TRBD2. Germline-derived CDR1 and CDR2 are SGHTA and FQGNSA. The CDR3 is 17 amino acids. V lost 4 bases to trimming and J lost 1 base; unmatched junction nucleotides: 11. This CDR3 reads CASSYTPIAGGTDTQYF. The CDR3 DNA sequence: TGTGCCAGCAGCTATACTCCCATAGCGGGCGGCACAGATACGCAGTATTTT.

The chain links TRBV29-1 to TRBJ2-3; 12 bases line up with TRBD2. CDR1 SQVTM and CDR2 ANQGSEA come from the germline V gene. The CDR3 runs 15 residues. Trimming removed 3 bases from V and 2 bases from J; junction bases left unmatched: 3. CDR3 loop: CSVDLAGGATDTQYF. The CDR3 region has the DNA TGCAGCGTTGATCTAGCGGGGGGGGCCACAGATACGCAGTATTTT.

This clonotype was observed many times. The chain joins TRBV5-1 to TRBJ1-5, with D possibly being TRBD1 (6 bases). Looked up from germline, CDR1 is SGHRS and CDR2 is YFSETQ. V lost 5 bases and J 3 bases, leaving 15 bases between the germline ends. CDR3 length: 15 amino acids. CDR3 residues: CASSPRGGNNQPQHF. CDR3 DNA sequence: TGCGCCAGCAGTCCGAGGGGGGGGAACAATCAGCCCCAGCATTTT.

The chain carries TRBV19 and TRBJ2-5, with D perhaps matching TRBD1 (6 bases). This CDR3 is 14 amino acids long. The V gene's germline CDR1 is LNHDA and CDR2 SQIVND (reference sequence). V gave up 7 bases and J gave up 5 bases, with 17 bases separating them. This CDR3 reads CASKMGARFETQYF. CDR3 DNA sequence: TGTGCCAGTAAGATGGGGGCCAGGTTCGAGACCCAGTACTTC.

This clonotype was counted at least ten times. V and J are TRBV7-2 and TRBJ2-2; D is perhaps TRBD2 (6 bases). Germline CDR1 is SGHTA and CDR2 is FQGNSA. This CDR3 has 13 residues. V lost 5 bases to trimming and J lost 6 bases, with 10 bases between them. The CDR3 sequence is CASSRDFAGELFF. The CDR3 bases are TGTGCCAGCAGCCGGGACTTTGCCGGGGAGCTGTTTTTT.